The 21 T cell receptor beta chains below were found in one sample sequenced in a study of T cell changes during pregnancy in multiple sclerosis. TCRdb keeps only in-frame clones here, not all; method: immunoSEQ multiplex PCR. In the table there are nearly 110,000 clones, 92% of which are singletons. Here the sequenced sample was peripheral blood, taken after pregnancy. Every receptor here comes from a female donor with multiple sclerosis, enrolled in a pregnancy study.

The chain uses TRBV2 and TRBJ2-4; the D is unclear. CDR1 and CDR2 from the germline V gene are SNHLY and FYNNEI. Trimming left V 7 bases short and J 3 bases short, with 4 bases between. The CDR3 has 11 residues. DNA of the CDR3: TGTGCCAGCACCAACAAAAACATTCAGTACTTC. It encodes CASTNKNIQYF.

In its sample, this clone was seen once. In DNA form, the CDR3 reads TGTGCGAGGGGGTTGGGACAAGAGACCCAGTACTTC. It translates to CARGLGQETQYF. This chain uses TRBV19 with TRBJ2-5, with D tentatively TRBD1 (6 bases). The CDR3 loop spans 12 amino acids. Germline lookup yields CDR1 LNHDA and CDR2 SQIVND (reference sequence).

The V call is TRBV27, the J call TRBJ1-5; no clear D gene. The CDR3 has 13 residues. CDR1 and CDR2 (germline): MNHEY, SMNVEV (reference sequence). The germline V and J ends were trimmed by 5 bases and 9 bases, with 14 bases remaining between them. This chain's CDR3 is CASSPKPRRPQHF. CDR3 bases: TGTGCCAGCAGTCCTAAGCCCCGTCGGCCCCAGCATTTT.

The chain is built from TRBV27 and TRBJ2-2; 7 bases line up with TRBD1. This CDR3 is 15 amino acids long. Germline trimming cut 6 bases from V and 0 bases from J; bases unmatched to any gene: 4. Germline CDR1 MNHEY, CDR2 SMNVEV (reference sequence). CDR3 in amino acids: CASREQGTNTGELFF. The CDR3, as DNA: TGTGCCAGCAGGGAACAGGGGACGAACACCGGGGAGCTGTTTTTT.

The V and J genes are TRBV5-1 and TRBJ2-2, with 7 bases identical to TRBD1. V was pared by 4 bases and J by 0 bases, with 6 bases of the junction left unmatched. The CDR3 contains 16 residues. Germline V gene lookup returns CDR1 SGHRS and CDR2 YFSETQ. As DNA, the CDR3 is TGCGCCAGCAGCAAAGGACAGGAGCCGAACACCGGGGAGCTGTTTTTT. This gives the protein CASSKGQEPNTGELFF.

This sequence joins TRBV11-1 and TRBJ1-2; tentative D call: TRBD1 (5 bases). The CDR3 is 15 amino acids. Per germline, CDR1 SGHAT and CDR2 FQDESV (reference sequence). Trimming stripped 2 bases from V and 6 bases from J, with 16 bases between. CDR3 DNA: TGTGCCAGCAGCTTAAATGAACTTGACAGTCATGGCTACACCTTC. Amino acid sequence: CASSLNELDSHGYTF.

The chain combines TRBV7-8 with TRBJ2-1; TRBD1 matches at 8 bases. Germline CDR1 and CDR2: SGHVS and FQNEAQ. Trimming at V came to 5 bases and at J to 3 bases, leaving 6 bases not matched to a gene. The CDR3 runs 15 residues. In DNA form, the CDR3 reads TGTGCCAGCAGCGTTTCCGGGACAGGCTACAATGAGCAGTTCTTC. Protein: CASSVSGTGYNEQFF.

The rearrangement joins TRBV9 to TRBJ2-7, with 8 bases identical to TRBD1. J lost 3 bases, V lost 4 bases, and 6 bases had no gene match. Germline values: CDR1 SGDLS, CDR2 YYNGEE. This CDR3 has 14 residues. In DNA, the CDR3 is TGTGCCAGCAGCCCCGGACAGGGCTACTACGAGCAGTACTTC. It is translated as CASSPGQGYYEQYF.

The rearrangement uses TRBV30 and TRBJ2-7; tentatively, D is TRBD1 (6 bases). Trimming left V 4 bases short and J 2 bases short, with 15 bases between. This CDR3 comprises 14 residues. Germline V gives CDR1 GTSNPN, CDR2 SVGIG (reference sequence). CDR3 region: CAWTLTGSPYEQYF. The CDR3 region has the DNA TGTGCCTGGACTCTAACAGGGAGTCCCTACGAGCAGTACTTC.

This clone appeared a single time. This chain connects TRBV7-3 to TRBJ2-3; 11 bases fit TRBD2. Unmatched junction bases numbered 8, after V lost 2 bases and J lost 4 bases. Looked up from germline, CDR1 is SGHTA and CDR2 is FQGTGA. CDR3 length: 17 amino acids. The CDR3 DNA reads as TGTGCCAGCAGCTTACGCTCTAGCGGGGGGCCCCCAGATACGCAGTATTTT. Its translation: CASSLRSSGGPPDTQYF.

The genes are TRBV5-1 and TRBJ2-5, with D perhaps TRBD1 (9 bases). The ends were cut back, 3 bases at V and 7 bases at J, with 19 bases in the middle. Germline CDR1 and CDR2: SGHRS and YFSETQ. CDR3 length equals 15 residues. CDR3 protein: CASSSGGTGRGTQYF. Written as DNA, the CDR3 is TGCGCCAGCAGCTCGGGAGGGACAGGGCGCGGGACCCAGTACTTC.

The CDR3: CASVLSRDGFTDTQYF. In DNA, the CDR3 is TGTGCCAGCGTTTTATCGCGGGACGGCTTCACAGATACGCAGTATTTT. The chain joins TRBV4-2 to TRBJ2-3; weak D call: TRBD2 (6 bases). The CDR3 is 16 residues long. V was cut by 8 bases and J by 2 bases, with 20 bases left in between. Germline CDR1 reads LGHNA; CDR2 reads YNFKEQ.

The rearrangement links TRBV7-3 to TRBJ2-3; perhaps TRBD2 as D (6 bases). The CDR3 contains 15 residues. CDR1 and CDR2 (germline): SGHTA, FQGTGA. V lost 5 bases to trimming and J lost 6 bases, with 18 bases between them. DNA of the CDR3: TGTGCCAGCAGCCCACGGGGGATTACGGGGGATACGCAGTATTTT. It specifies CASSPRGITGDTQYF.

This clone was seen a single time. The chain combines TRBV6-5 with TRBJ1-4; 9 bases match TRBD1. This CDR3 contains 15 residues. With V trimmed by 4 bases and J by 7 bases, 7 bases remained unmatched. The germline V gene has CDR1 MNHEY and CDR2 SVGAGI. The CDR3, as DNA: TGTGCCAGCAGTTCCGCCGGGACAGGGAGTGAAAAACTGTTTTTT. Protein: CASSSAGTGSEKLFF.

The chain couples TRBV28 to TRBJ2-7; D not certain. V lost 6 bases and J lost 1, with 10 bases in between. The CDR3 extends over 13 amino acids. CDR1 MDHEN and CDR2 SYDVKM come from the germline V gene. CDR3 protein: CASRPYSSYEQYF. The CDR3 coding sequence is TGTGCCAGCAGACCTTACTCTTCCTACGAGCAGTACTTC.

The genes are TRBV6-1 and TRBJ1-2; D not certain. Germline CDR1 and CDR2: MNHNS and SASEGT. V lost 7 bases to trimming and J lost 11 bases, with 20 bases between them. The CDR3 is 13 residues long. CDR3: CASNPGRVVSYTF. Written as DNA, the CDR3 is TGTGCCAGCAACCCTGGCCGGGTGGTCAGTTACACCTTC.

The rearrangement uses TRBV5-1 and TRBJ2-1, with TRBD2 identical over 11 bases. Trimming removed 4 bases from V and 4 bases from J; junction bases left unmatched: 16. CDR1 is SGHRS and CDR2 is YFSETQ in the germline V gene. The CDR3 contains 19 residues. Here the CDR3 reads CASSPTTLAGVGVYNEQFF. CDR3 nucleotides: TGCGCCAGCAGCCCCACCACACTAGCGGGAGTTGGGGTTTACAATGAGCAGTTCTTC. Filled out from reference TRBV5-1 and TRBJ2-1, the complete variable domain reads KAGVTQTPRYLIKTRGQQVTLSCSPISGHRSVSWYQQTPGQGLQFLFEYFSETQRNKGNFPGRFSGRQFSNSRSEMNVSTLELGDSALYLCASSPTTLAGVGVYNEQFFGPGTRLTVL.

In DNA, the CDR3 is TGTGCCAGCAGCCCAACCCCGAGCTCTGGGGCCAACGTCCTGACTTTC. Translated, it gives CASSPTPSSGANVLTF. The chain combines TRBV11-3 with TRBJ2-6; D is ambiguous. The CDR3 covers 16 residues. Germline loops: CDR1 SGHNT, CDR2 YENEEA. The germline V and J ends were trimmed by 5 bases and 0 bases, with 11 bases remaining between them.

The gene calls are TRBV9 and TRBJ2-3, with D possibly being TRBD2 (5 bases). The CDR3 runs 15 residues. V was trimmed by 0 bases and J by 1 base, leaving 9 bases between them. The germline V gene has CDR1 SGDLS and CDR2 YYNGEE. The CDR3 coding sequence is TGTGCCAGCAGCGTAGCGAATAGCGGCACAGATACGCAGTATTTT. This gives the protein CASSVANSGTDTQYF.

The chain links TRBV28 to TRBJ2-3, with a weak D call TRBD1 (6 bases). The CDR3 is 14 residues long. V was pared by 4 bases and J by 5 bases, with 13 bases between. Germline V lookup: CDR1 MDHEN, CDR2 SYDVKM. CDR3: CASSWGLSGDTQYF. CDR3 nucleotide sequence: TGTGCCAGCAGTTGGGGGCTATCGGGAGATACGCAGTATTTT.

The rearrangement links TRBV4-1 to TRBJ1-2; D unresolved. The CDR3 is made up of 13 amino acids. V dropped 1 base and J dropped 1 base, with 4 bases sitting between them. Germline V gives CDR1 MGHRA, CDR2 YSYEKL. In DNA, the CDR3 is TGCGCCAGCAGCCAAGGAGGTAACTATGGCTACACCTTC. Protein: CASSQGGNYGYTF.